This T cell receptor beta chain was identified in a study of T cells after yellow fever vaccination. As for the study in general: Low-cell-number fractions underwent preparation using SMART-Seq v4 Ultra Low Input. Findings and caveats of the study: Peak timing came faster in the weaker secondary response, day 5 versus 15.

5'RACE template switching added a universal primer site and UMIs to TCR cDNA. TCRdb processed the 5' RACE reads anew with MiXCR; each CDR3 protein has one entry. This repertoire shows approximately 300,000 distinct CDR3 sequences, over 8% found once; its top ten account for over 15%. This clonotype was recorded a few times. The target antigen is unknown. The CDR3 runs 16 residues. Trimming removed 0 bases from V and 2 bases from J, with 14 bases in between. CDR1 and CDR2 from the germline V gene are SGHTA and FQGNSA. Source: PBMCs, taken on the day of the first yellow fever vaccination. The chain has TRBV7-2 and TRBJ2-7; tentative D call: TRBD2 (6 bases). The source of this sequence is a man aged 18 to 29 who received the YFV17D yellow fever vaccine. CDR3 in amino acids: CASSLAGVGGTYEQYF. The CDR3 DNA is TGTGCCAGCAGCTTAGCCGGCGTTGGAGGGACCTACGAGCAGTACTTC. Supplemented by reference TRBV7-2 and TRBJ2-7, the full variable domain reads GAGVSQSPSNKVTEKGKDVELRCDPISGHTALYWYRQSLGQGLEFLIYFQGNSAPDKSGLPSDRFSAERTGGSVSTLTIQRTQQEDSAVYLCASSLAGVGGTYEQYFGPGTRLTVT.